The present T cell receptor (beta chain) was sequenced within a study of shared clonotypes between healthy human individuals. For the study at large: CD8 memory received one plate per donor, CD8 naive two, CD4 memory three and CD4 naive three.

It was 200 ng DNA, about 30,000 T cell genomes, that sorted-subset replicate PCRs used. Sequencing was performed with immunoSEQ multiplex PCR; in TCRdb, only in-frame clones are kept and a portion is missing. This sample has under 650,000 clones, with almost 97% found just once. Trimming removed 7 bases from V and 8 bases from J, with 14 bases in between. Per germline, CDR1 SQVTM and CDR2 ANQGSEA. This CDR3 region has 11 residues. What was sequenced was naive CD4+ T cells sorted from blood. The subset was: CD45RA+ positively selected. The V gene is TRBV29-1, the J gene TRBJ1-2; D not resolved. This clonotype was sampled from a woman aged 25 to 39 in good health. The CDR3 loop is CSGGGAGGYTF. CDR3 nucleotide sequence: TGCAGCGGCGGAGGCGCGGGAGGCTACACCTTC.